The rows below give T cell receptor beta chains drawn from one sample of a study of blood T cell repertoires in COVID-19. Only in-frame clones appear in the TCRdb table, and some are missing; sequencing was by immunoSEQ multiplex PCR. The sample shows about 270,000 clones, 80% to 90% of them seen only once. The specimen was peripheral blood. Source of these receptors: a woman aged 50 to 60 who had recovered from COVID-19. Each CDR3 is given with its conserved first and last residue. Clone size is given for some rows only: seen once, a few or many times, or a class if the clone is expanded.

V	size	J	CDR3
TRBV30	NA	TRBJ1-6	CAWGDFPRSYNSPLHF
TRBV7-6	few	TRBJ1-1	CASSLPPGTGNTEAFF
TRBV28	NA	TRBJ1-2	CASSKQGYGYTF
TRBV4-1	NA	TRBJ1-5	CASSQDPLGGDQPQHF
TRBV4-3	NA	TRBJ2-4	CASSGRPGGRDIQYF
TRBV19	once	TRBJ1-2	CASSRTGVEANYGYTF
TRBV18	NA	TRBJ2-7	CASSPPGSGYEQYF
TRBV25-1	NA	TRBJ1-2	CASHGGNYGYTF
TRBV30	NA	TRBJ2-1	CAWNRQGAYNEQFF
TRBV6-6	NA	TRBJ2-5	CASSFGLGETQYF
TRBV18	NA	TRBJ1-6	CASSPLNSPLHF
TRBV6-1	once	TRBJ2-7	CASSEAQRYQFIARTGKVGEQYF
TRBV3-1/TRBV3-2	NA	TRBJ2-7	CASSGTGFYEQYF
TRBV7-6	NA	TRBJ2-2	CASSLGPGSGTGELFF
TRBV5-1	NA	TRBJ2-3	CASSPTGYRTDTQYF
TRBV6-6	NA	TRBJ2-7	CASSRAGASYEQYF
TRBV18	NA	TRBJ1-1	CASKLGQGDTEAFF
TRBV18	NA	TRBJ1-4	CASSIQSNEKLFF